Sequencing of this T cell receptor (beta chain) was carried out in a study of T cells in Graves' hyperthyroidism and ophthalmopathy. Study as a whole: Before treatment of any kind, peripheral blood was taken at initial diagnosis. Broader study findings: Peripheral blood also featured most of the thyroid clonotypes expanded above 0.001.

Authors of the study amplified TCR beta CDR3 regions from RNA transcripts. A first-round RT-PCR of the TCR CDR3 used the HTBI primer set. TCRdb reprocessed the multiplex PCR reads via MiXCR and lists one record per CDR3 protein. Among 350,000 to 450,000 distinct CDR3 sequences listed, approximately 13% were seen once. There are many counts of this clonotype. No antigen is known for it. The CDR3 contains 14 residues. V dropped 4 bases and J dropped 4; count of bases not matched to a gene: 2. CDR1 SGHRS and CDR2 YFSETQ come from the germline V gene. Hyperthyroidism of Graves' type that showed no ophthalmopathy progression within 18 months was stable. Approximately 9.3 ml of fresh peripheral blood supplied the PBMCs.

The receptor was isolated from a woman aged 55-69 years with Graves' hyperthyroidism. Sequenced: blood. V and J are TRBV5-1 and TRBJ2-5; 12 bases fit TRBD2. The CDR3 DNA reads as TGCGCCAGCAGCACGGGACTAGCGGGAGAGACCCAGTACTTC. Amino acid sequence: CASSTGLAGETQYF.